The clone carrying this T cell receptor (beta chain) was detected many times. Its antigen is as yet unknown. Molecular-barcoded quantitative 5'-RACE produced these TCR beta libraries. TCRdb reanalysed the 5' RACE reads using MiXCR and keeps one entry per CDR3 protein. The table lists 350,000 to 550,000 distinct CDR3 sequences, 26% of them singletons. The record originates from a study of CD8 T cells in ankylosing spondylitis. Broader study findings: The authors found the disease-linked clones to be CD8+ and relatively rare in peripheral blood. Previous work reported some of these motif variants in the synovial fluid and blood of reactive arthritis. Made up of about eight highly homologous variants, a TCR beta motif appeared characteristic of ankylosing spondylitis blood. Disease-linked clones were reportedly significantly enriched in matched ankylosing spondylitis synovial fluid.

Trimming left V 8 bases short and J 5 bases short, with 19 bases between. In germline, CDR1 is SNHLY, CDR2 FYNNEI. This CDR3 is 14 amino acids long. The sequenced sample consisted of blood, either unsorted or a sorted T cell fraction (not recorded which). The clonotype was recovered from a male donor with ankylosing spondylitis. The genes are TRBV2 and TRBJ2-7; tentatively, D is TRBD2 (5 bases). The CDR3 DNA reads as TGTGCCAGCCGCCGGTCGGGATTGACGAACGAGCAGTACTTC. Its translation is CASRRSGLTNEQYF. Full variable domain (remainder filled in from reference TRBV2 and TRBJ2-7): EPEVTQTPSHQVTQMGQEVILRCVPISNHLYFYWYRQILGQKVEFLVSFYNNEISEKSEIFDDQFSVERPDGSNFTLKIRSTKLEDSAMYFCASRRSGLTNEQYFGPGTRLTVT.